The clone carrying this TCR beta chain was observed a few times. These data come from a study of response to subunit inactivated influenza vaccine. The V end lost 3 bases, the J end lost 12 bases, and 9 bases lay between the germline ends. CDR1 is MNHNS and CDR2 is SASEGT in the germline V gene. This CDR3 is 11 amino acids long. TCRdb redid the calling of the RT-PCR reads with MiXCR, one entry per CDR3 protein. The table has hundreds of thousands of distinct CDR3 sequences, around 10% seen once. In addition, the sample was reused for a study of T cells expressing NK-cell markers. That publication notes: Libraries used 5'RACE template switching adding universal primer site and UMIs.

This sequence joins TRBV6-1 and TRBJ2-1; D not resolved. The sample consisted of PBMCs from blood, taken on the day of vaccination. The receptor comes from a middle-aged man who received an inactivated influenza vaccine. The DNA of the CDR3 is TGTGCCAGCAGTGAGAATGCCTTGCAGTTCTTC. Amino acid sequence: CASSENALQFF.